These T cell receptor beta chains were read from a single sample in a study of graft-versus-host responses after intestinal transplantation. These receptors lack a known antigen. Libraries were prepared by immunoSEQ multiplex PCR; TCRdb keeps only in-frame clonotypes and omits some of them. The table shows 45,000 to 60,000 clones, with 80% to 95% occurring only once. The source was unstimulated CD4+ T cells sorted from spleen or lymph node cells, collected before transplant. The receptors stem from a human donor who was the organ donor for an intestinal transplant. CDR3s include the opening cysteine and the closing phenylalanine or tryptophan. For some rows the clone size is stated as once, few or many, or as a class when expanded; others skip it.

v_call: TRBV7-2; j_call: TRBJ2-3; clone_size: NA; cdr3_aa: CASSFERLSDTQYF
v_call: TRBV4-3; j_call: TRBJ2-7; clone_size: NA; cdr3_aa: CASSQDSDSLYEQYF
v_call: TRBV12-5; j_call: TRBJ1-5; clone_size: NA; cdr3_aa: CASGLMADLSHF
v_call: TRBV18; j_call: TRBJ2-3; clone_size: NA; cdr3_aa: CASSPGLAGAADTQYF
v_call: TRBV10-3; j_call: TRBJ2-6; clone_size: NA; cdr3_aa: CAISESSRTGANVLTF
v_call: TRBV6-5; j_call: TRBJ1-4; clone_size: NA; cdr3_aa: CASSYRQTGREQKLFF
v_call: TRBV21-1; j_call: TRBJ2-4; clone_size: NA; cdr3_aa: CASSKVSRPNIQYF
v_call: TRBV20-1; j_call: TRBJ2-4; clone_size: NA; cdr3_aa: CSARDGPSEYF
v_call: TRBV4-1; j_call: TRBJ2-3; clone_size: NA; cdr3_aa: CASSLRGPLAAGDTQYF
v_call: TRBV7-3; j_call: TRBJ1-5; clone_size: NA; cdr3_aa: CASSLRWGSLPTTSNQPQHF
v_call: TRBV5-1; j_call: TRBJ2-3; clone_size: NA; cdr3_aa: CASSLEGDTQYF
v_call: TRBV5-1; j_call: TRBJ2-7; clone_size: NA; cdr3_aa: CASSWTGYEQYF
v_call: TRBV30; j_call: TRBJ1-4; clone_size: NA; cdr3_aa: CAWSPPTATNEKLFF
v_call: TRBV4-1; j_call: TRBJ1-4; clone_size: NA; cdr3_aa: CASSQDRGSGEKLFF
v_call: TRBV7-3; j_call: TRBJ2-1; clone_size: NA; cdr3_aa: CASSLAGGSHEQFF
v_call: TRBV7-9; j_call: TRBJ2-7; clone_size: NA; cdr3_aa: CASSLDSGVGEQYF
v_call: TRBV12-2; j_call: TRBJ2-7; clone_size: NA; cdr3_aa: CASRSLNPGLAVGYEQYF
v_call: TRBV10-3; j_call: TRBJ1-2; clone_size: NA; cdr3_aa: CAISADMGQGRANYGYTF
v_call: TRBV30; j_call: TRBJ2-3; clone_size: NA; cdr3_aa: CAWSGGSTDTQYF
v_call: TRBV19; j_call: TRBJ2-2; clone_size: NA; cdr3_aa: CASSLNLGLAPGELFF
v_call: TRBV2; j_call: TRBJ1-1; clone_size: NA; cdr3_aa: CARGTGNTEAFF
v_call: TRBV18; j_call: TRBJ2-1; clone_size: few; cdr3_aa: CASSPYWPEGEQFF
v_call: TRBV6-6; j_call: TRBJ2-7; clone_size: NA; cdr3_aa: CASSYSSTGAAYEQYF
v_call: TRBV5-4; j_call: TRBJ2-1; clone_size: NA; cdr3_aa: CASNPGLAATPANYNEQFF
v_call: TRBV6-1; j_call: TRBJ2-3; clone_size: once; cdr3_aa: CASNSATDTQYF
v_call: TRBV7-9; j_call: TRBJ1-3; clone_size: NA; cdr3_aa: CASSLFPGHLSGNTIYF
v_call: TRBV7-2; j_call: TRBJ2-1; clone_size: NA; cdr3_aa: CASSPRDSSYNEQFF
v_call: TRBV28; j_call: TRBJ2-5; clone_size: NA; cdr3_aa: CASSKETQYF
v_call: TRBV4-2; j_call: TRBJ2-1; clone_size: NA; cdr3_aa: CASSHPGTSGTSYNEQFF
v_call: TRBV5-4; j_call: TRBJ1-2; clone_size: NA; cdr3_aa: CASSRLKYGYTF
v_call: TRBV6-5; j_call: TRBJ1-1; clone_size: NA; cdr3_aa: CASVSWNTEAFF
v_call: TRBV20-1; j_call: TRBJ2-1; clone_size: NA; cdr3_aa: CSAHEQFF
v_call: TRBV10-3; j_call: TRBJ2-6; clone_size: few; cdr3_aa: CAISETGAGANVLTF
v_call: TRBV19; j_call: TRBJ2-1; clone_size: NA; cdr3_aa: CASGGGRENNEQFF
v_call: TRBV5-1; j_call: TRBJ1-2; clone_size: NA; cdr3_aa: CASSLGAGGNGYTF
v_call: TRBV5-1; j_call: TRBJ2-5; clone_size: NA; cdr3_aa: CASRPGFEETQYF
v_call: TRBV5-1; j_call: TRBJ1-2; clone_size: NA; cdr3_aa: CASSPTGAYGYTF
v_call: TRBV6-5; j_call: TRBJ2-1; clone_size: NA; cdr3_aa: CASSPPSAVYNEQFF
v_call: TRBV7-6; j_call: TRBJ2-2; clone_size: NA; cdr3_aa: CASSYWLAENTGELFF
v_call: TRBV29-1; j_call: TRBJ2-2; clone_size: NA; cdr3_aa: CSIPGTARGTGELFF
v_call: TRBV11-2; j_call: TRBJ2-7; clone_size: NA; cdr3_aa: CASSLSPPGQRVTYEQYF
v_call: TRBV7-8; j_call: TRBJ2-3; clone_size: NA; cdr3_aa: CASSLATGPTQYF
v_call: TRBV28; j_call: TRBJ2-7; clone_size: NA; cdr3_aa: CASRRERQGAYEQYF
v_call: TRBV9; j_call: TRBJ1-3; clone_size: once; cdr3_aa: CASSVATESGNTIYF
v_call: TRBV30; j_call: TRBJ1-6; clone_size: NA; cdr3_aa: CAWSGGGWNSPLHF
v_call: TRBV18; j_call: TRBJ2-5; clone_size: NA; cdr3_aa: CASSQQETQYF
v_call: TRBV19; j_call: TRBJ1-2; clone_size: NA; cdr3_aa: CASSMGQGVYGYTF
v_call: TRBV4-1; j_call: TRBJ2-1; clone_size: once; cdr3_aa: CASSLGLAGEEQFF
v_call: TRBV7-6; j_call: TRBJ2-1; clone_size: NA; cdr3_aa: CASSLVGQVPYNEQFF
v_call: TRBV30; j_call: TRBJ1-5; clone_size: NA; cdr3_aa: CAWSGRGWYSNQPQHF
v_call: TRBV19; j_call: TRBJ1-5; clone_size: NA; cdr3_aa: CASSIRGQSNQPQHF